A single sample gave rise to the 15 T cell receptor beta chains below, sequenced in a study of T-cell memory formation after mild COVID-19. In TCRdb, the 5' RACE reads were re-called with MiXCR into one record per CDR3 protein. Of 350,000 to 550,000 distinct CDR3 sequences listed, 15% to 20% are singletons. The specimen was PBMCs or a T cell subset sorted from them (not recorded which). These receptors were collected from a man younger than 30 who had mild COVID-19 (a few samples of this study predate the infection). Cell type and time point are not known.

The V and J genes are TRBV5-1 and TRBJ1-4; D gene uncertain. Deletions cut 1 base from V and 6 bases from J, with 13 bases between. This CDR3 has 15 residues. The germline V gene encodes CDR1 SGHRS and CDR2 YFSETQ. CDR3 DNA: TGCGCCAGCAGCTTGAATACAGCGGCTGATGAAAAACTGTTTTTT. Protein sequence: CASSLNTAADEKLFF. Full variable domain (missing parts from reference TRBV5-1 and TRBJ1-4): KAGVTQTPRYLIKTRGQQVTLSCSPISGHRSVSWYQQTPGQGLQFLFEYFSETQRNKGNFPGRFSGRQFSNSRSEMNVSTLELGDSALYLCASSLNTAADEKLFFGSGTQLSVL.

The chain recombines TRBV5-1 with TRBJ2-5; 7 bases match TRBD2. V was clipped by 4 bases and J by 5 bases; unmatched bases: 8. The CDR3 loop spans 14 amino acids. Per the germline V gene, CDR1 is SGHRS and CDR2 is YFSETQ. The CDR3 is CASSLTSVAETQYF. CDR3 DNA: TGCGCCAGCAGCCTCACTAGCGTAGCGGAGACCCAGTACTTC. The full variable domain, in which reference TRBV5-1 and TRBJ2-5 provide the parts outside the CDR3, is KAGVTQTPRYLIKTRGQQVTLSCSPISGHRSVSWYQQTPGQGLQFLFEYFSETQRNKGNFPGRFSGRQFSNSRSEMNVSTLELGDSALYLCASSLTSVAETQYFGPGTRLLVL.

The chain carries TRBV5-1 and TRBJ2-1; the D is unclear. V lost 4 bases and J 0 bases, leaving 8 bases between the germline ends. This CDR3 spans 14 amino acids. Germline values: CDR1 SGHRS, CDR2 YFSETQ. The CDR3 DNA sequence: TGCGCCAGCAGCGGAATAAGCTCCTACAATGAGCAGTTCTTC. As protein: CASSGISSYNEQFF.

V gene TRBV7-9 combines with J gene TRBJ2-5; no reliable D call. V lost 0 bases and J lost 7, with 6 bases in between. The germline gives CDR1 SEHNR, CDR2 FQNEAQ (reference sequence). The CDR3 runs 12 residues. CDR3 amino acids: CASSLATATQYF. The CDR3 DNA reads as TGTGCCAGCAGCTTAGCAACAGCGACCCAGTACTTC. The variable domain in full, completed from reference TRBV7-9 and TRBJ2-5, reads DTGVSQNPRHKITKRGQNVTFRCDPISEHNRLYWYRQTLGQGPEFLTYFQNEAQLEKSRLLSDRFSAERPKGSFSTLEIQRTEQGDSAMYLCASSLATATQYFGPGTRLLVL.

This clonotype was detected only a few times. The rearrangement uses TRBV9 and TRBJ2-3; D gene ambiguous. This CDR3 has 12 residues. Germline CDR1 SGDLS, CDR2 YYNGEE. V lost 3 bases to trimming and J lost 5 bases, with 7 bases between them. CDR3 sequence: CASSDLEDTQYF. The CDR3 nucleotides read TGTGCCAGCAGCGACCTGGAAGATACGCAGTATTTT.

This clonotype was seen only a few times. The conserved closing phenylalanine or tryptophan is absent in this CDR3, likely reflecting a read error. The DNA is left out, because the CDR3 cannot be placed on it with certainty; the CDR3 is given as TCRdb lists it. This chain links TRBV10-3 with TRBJ2-5; the table's D call TRBD1 went unverified against the DNA. CDR1 and CDR2 (germline): ENHRY, SYGVKD. The CDR3 length equals 12 residues, ends included. CDR3: CAISDGRGGVLL.

The rearrangement uses TRBV7-2 and TRBJ1-6; D is uncertain. The V gene lost 1 base and the J gene lost 9 bases, with 16 bases spanning the gap. Germline CDR1 SGHTA, CDR2 FQGNSA. The CDR3 spans 16 residues. The CDR3 loop is CASSLGRQENGSPLHF. The DNA of the CDR3 is TGTGCCAGCAGCTTAGGGCGGCAGGAGAATGGTTCACCCCTCCACTTT.

This clonotype has only a few counts. The genes are TRBV19 and TRBJ2-1, with D perhaps TRBD1 (5 bases). V lost 3 bases, J lost 1 base, and 10 bases lay in between. Germline V CDR1 and CDR2: LNHDA, SQIVND (reference sequence). The CDR3 is 15 residues long. The CDR3 nucleotides read TGTGCCAGTAGTATTGACCAGGGTTCCTACAATGAGCAGTTCTTC. Protein product: CASSIDQGSYNEQFF.

This clonotype was detected a few times. A much larger clone lies a single base off, so this may be a read error. This rearrangement joins TRBV9 to TRBJ1-1; D might be TRBD1 (5 bases). Looked up from germline, CDR1 is SGDLS and CDR2 is YYNGEE. This CDR3 comprises 13 residues. Trimming pared 1 base from V and 1 base from J, leaving 5 bases between. The CDR3 DNA is TGTGCCAGCAGCGTAAGGGGGAACACTGAAGCTTTCTTT. This gives the protein CASSVRGNTEAFF. The full variable domain, in which reference TRBV9 and TRBJ1-1 provide the parts outside the CDR3, is DSGVTQTPKHLITATGQRVTLRCSPRSGDLSVYWYQQSLDQGLQFLIQYYNGEERAKGNILERFSAQQFPDLHSELNLSSLELGDSALYFCASSVRGNTEAFFGQGTRLTVV.

The chain combines TRBV3-1 with TRBJ2-2; D not resolved. Germline V lookup: CDR1 LGHDT, CDR2 YNNKEL (reference sequence). V was trimmed by 4 bases and J by 2 bases, leaving 17 bases between them. The CDR3 is 17 amino acids. The CDR3 sequence is CASSRFIGEPNTGELFF. In DNA, the CDR3 is TGTGCCAGCAGCCGTTTTATTGGGGAACCCAACACCGGGGAGCTGTTTTTT.

This clonotype was recorded a few times. The genes are TRBV29-1 and TRBJ2-1, with D possibly being TRBD1 (5 bases). V was pared by 5 bases and J by 5 bases, with 13 bases between. CDR1 is SQVTM and CDR2 is ANQGSEA in the germline V gene. The CDR3 loop spans 13 amino acids. CDR3 DNA: TGCAGCGTTCGGCAGGGTATGAACAATGAGCAGTTCTTC. Residues: CSVRQGMNNEQFF.

This clonotype came up a few times. CDR3 bases: TGTGCCATCAGCGTGACAGGGGTGGCAGATACGCAGTATTTT. This gives the protein CAISVTGVADTQYF. The chain combines TRBV10-3 with TRBJ2-3, with 8 bases fitting TRBD1. The V gene's germline CDR1 is ENHRY and CDR2 SYGVKD. The CDR3 runs to 14 residues. Losses at the gene ends were 6 bases for V and 4 bases for J; bases not matched to a gene: 6.

Notes on this clonotype: The junction departs from germline at one end; a sequencing error may be responsible. The chain uses TRBV5-1 and TRBJ2-2, with 8 bases identical to TRBD1. Germline V gives CDR1 SGHRS, CDR2 YFSETQ. This CDR3 contains 15 residues. The chain's CDR3 is CASSPRQGNPGELFF. The CDR3 DNA sequence: TGCGCCAGCAGCCCTCGACAGGGGAACCCCGGGGAGCTGTTTTTT.

This clonotype was seen a handful of times. The chain employs TRBV28 and TRBJ1-2; the D is unclear. Trimming left V 5 bases short and J 3 bases short, with 16 bases between. The CDR3 length is 15 residues. Germline-derived CDR1 and CDR2 are MDHEN and SYDVKM. CDR3: CASSVWGTMDYGYTF. The CDR3 nucleotides read TGTGCCAGCAGTGTGTGGGGTACGATGGACTATGGCTACACCTTC.

The chain links TRBV5-1 to TRBJ2-5, with D unresolved. With 0 bases removed from V and 2 bases from J, the gap between germline ends came to 8 bases. This CDR3 region has 14 residues. Germline CDR1 is SGHRS and CDR2 is YFSETQ. The CDR3 is CASSLAYTQETQYF. CDR3 sequence (DNA): TGCGCCAGCAGCTTGGCGTATACACAAGAGACCCAGTACTTC.